This T cell receptor beta chain was captured in a study of blood T cell repertoires in COVID-19. Study details: T cells, B-cell-depleted T cells, or PBMCs provided the cDNA or gDNA that served as material.

From germline, CDR1 is SEHNR and CDR2 FQNEAQ (reference sequence). V was pared by 3 bases and J by 5 bases, with 10 bases between. The CDR3 loop spans 13 amino acids. Original analysis: Reference gene primer amplification yielded estimated nucleated cell counts. Sequencing used immunoSEQ multiplex PCR; TCRdb keeps in-frame clones, though not all of them. V and J calls and clone size follow that table, whereas D and trimming were derived from the DNA. The data show more than 85,000 clones, roughly 90% seen once. This clone was counted once. Sequences were obtained from peripheral blood. The chain links TRBV7-9 to TRBJ2-5; D gene unclear. The TCR originated in a man aged 55 to 69 with acute or convalescent COVID-19. Written as DNA, the CDR3 is TGTGCCAGCAGCTTTCTAGTTAGGGAGACCCAGTACTTC. Its translation is CASSFLVRETQYF.